This record looks at one T cell receptor beta chain sequence and its context. V lost 0 bases to trimming and J lost 0 bases; unmatched junction nucleotides: 9. Looked up from germline, CDR1 is SGHKS and CDR2 is YYEKEE (reference sequence). This CDR3 comprises 17 residues. The table came from immunoSEQ multiplex PCR; TCRdb's copy has only in-frame clones and leaves some out. The sample lists roughly 50,000 clones, approximately 92% seen once, with just over 8% in the top ten. The sample originates from a study of T cell changes during pregnancy in multiple sclerosis. This rearrangement joins TRBV5-5 to TRBJ2-7; 7 bases line up with TRBD2. Sequencing was performed on CD8+ T cells from peripheral blood mononuclear cells, taken in the second trimester of pregnancy. The origin of this receptor is a female donor with multiple sclerosis, enrolled in a pregnancy study. This chain's CDR3 is CASSLAGASGSSYEQYF. CDR3 nucleotides: TGTGCCAGCAGCTTGGCCGGGGCTAGCGGAAGCTCCTACGAGCAGTACTTC.